Listed below are T cell receptor beta chains from one sample, sequenced in a study of glioma-infiltrating T cells after dendritic cell vaccination. Assay: immunoSEQ multiplex PCR; the TCRdb copy retains only in-frame clones and omits some. The table has about 100,000 clones, approximately 84% seen once. This specimen was blood, taken after dendritic cell vaccination. The receptors were gathered from a human donor with glioblastoma. The CDR3 runs from the conserved cysteine through the conserved F or W.

v_gene: TRBV11-2; j_gene: TRBJ1-2; CDR3aa: CASSTPGGTGGSGFYGYTF
v_gene: TRBV6-6; j_gene: TRBJ2-7; CDR3aa: CASSSVPGQTSYEQYF
v_gene: TRBV7-2; j_gene: TRBJ2-1; CDR3aa: CASSRDFSSYNEQFF
v_gene: TRBV6-1; j_gene: TRBJ1-1; CDR3aa: CASSDYPSTDTEAFF
v_gene: TRBV5-1; j_gene: TRBJ2-3; CDR3aa: CASSLEGSAGATHTQYF
v_gene: TRBV5-6; j_gene: TRBJ1-2; CDR3aa: CASSLDRLGYTF
v_gene: TRBV5-1; j_gene: TRBJ1-4; CDR3aa: CASSTLPQGAREKLFF
v_gene: TRBV4-1; j_gene: TRBJ1-2; CDR3aa: CASTQDSQLFYGYTF
v_gene: TRBV6-5; j_gene: TRBJ2-7; CDR3aa: CASSPRVFYEQYF
v_gene: TRBV5-1; j_gene: TRBJ2-7; CDR3aa: CASSLGTLGYEQYF
v_gene: TRBV19; j_gene: TRBJ1-5; CDR3aa: CASSMEQGGQPQHF
v_gene: TRBV21-1; j_gene: TRBJ1-1; CDR3aa: CASSKTGTGFSWASRDTEAFF
v_gene: TRBV5-6; j_gene: TRBJ2-3; CDR3aa: CASSSIVGTAQYF
v_gene: TRBV5-1; j_gene: TRBJ1-4; CDR3aa: CASSPRGATNEKLFF
v_gene: TRBV5-1; j_gene: TRBJ1-3; CDR3aa: CASSLQGNTIYF
v_gene: TRBV9; j_gene: TRBJ2-2; CDR3aa: CASSTRLPSNTGELFF
v_gene: TRBV6-6; j_gene: TRBJ1-4; CDR3aa: CASSWRGFSNEKLFF
v_gene: TRBV10-3; j_gene: TRBJ2-7; CDR3aa: CAIRGAGVRYEQYF
v_gene: TRBV7-7; j_gene: TRBJ2-7; CDR3aa: CASSLGSSGEQYF
v_gene: TRBV19; j_gene: TRBJ2-7; CDR3aa: CASSMTVDSYEQYF
v_gene: TRBV10-3; j_gene: TRBJ2-3; CDR3aa: CAIGTGTDTQYF
v_gene: TRBV6-5; j_gene: TRBJ2-7; CDR3aa: CASSLGGGNSYEQYF
v_gene: TRBV6-5; j_gene: TRBJ2-5; CDR3aa: CASSREPVQETQYF
v_gene: TRBV27; j_gene: TRBJ2-2; CDR3aa: CASSSIPRATGELFF
v_gene: TRBV9; j_gene: TRBJ2-5; CDR3aa: CASSAAGVGETQYF
v_gene: TRBV10-2; j_gene: TRBJ1-2; CDR3aa: CASSELIVYGYTF
v_gene: TRBV30; j_gene: TRBJ1-2; CDR3aa: CAWRVGLYGYTF
v_gene: TRBV23-1; j_gene: TRBJ1-2; CDR3aa: CASSLRQGHYGYTF
v_gene: TRBV2; j_gene: TRBJ2-7; CDR3aa: CASSEALGSRRIF
v_gene: TRBV28; j_gene: TRBJ2-3; CDR3aa: CASSASGTSGSWAQYF
v_gene: TRBV5-4; j_gene: TRBJ2-7; CDR3aa: CASSLEQGAYEQYF
v_gene: TRBV7-7; j_gene: TRBJ2-1; CDR3aa: CASSLGTSVVEQFF
v_gene: TRBV9; j_gene: TRBJ1-3; CDR3aa: CASSVATGSGSGNTIYF
v_gene: TRBV19; j_gene: TRBJ2-7; CDR3aa: CASSNVNRQGAYEQYF
v_gene: TRBV30; j_gene: TRBJ1-5; CDR3aa: CAWRGIRDRVSNQPQHF
v_gene: TRBV12-5; j_gene: TRBJ1-4; CDR3aa: CASGLLREGMANEKLFF
v_gene: TRBV5-1; j_gene: TRBJ1-6; CDR3aa: CASSLGGFSWEAEPQTFTLHF
v_gene: TRBV28; j_gene: TRBJ2-1; CDR3aa: CASSRTSGSNDEQFF
v_gene: TRBV2; j_gene: TRBJ1-2; CDR3aa: CASSSDRVYGYTF
v_gene: TRBV5-4; j_gene: TRBJ2-3; CDR3aa: CASSAPAGGRIADTQYF
v_gene: TRBV5-1; j_gene: TRBJ2-1; CDR3aa: CASSRDFYNEQFF
v_gene: TRBV30; j_gene: TRBJ2-5; CDR3aa: CAWSASGWETQYF
v_gene: TRBV5-1; j_gene: TRBJ2-7; CDR3aa: CASSPQPISSYEQYF
v_gene: TRBV15; j_gene: TRBJ1-5; CDR3aa: CATRRDRGYNQPQHF
v_gene: TRBV6-4; j_gene: TRBJ1-6; CDR3aa: CASSERVGNSPLHF